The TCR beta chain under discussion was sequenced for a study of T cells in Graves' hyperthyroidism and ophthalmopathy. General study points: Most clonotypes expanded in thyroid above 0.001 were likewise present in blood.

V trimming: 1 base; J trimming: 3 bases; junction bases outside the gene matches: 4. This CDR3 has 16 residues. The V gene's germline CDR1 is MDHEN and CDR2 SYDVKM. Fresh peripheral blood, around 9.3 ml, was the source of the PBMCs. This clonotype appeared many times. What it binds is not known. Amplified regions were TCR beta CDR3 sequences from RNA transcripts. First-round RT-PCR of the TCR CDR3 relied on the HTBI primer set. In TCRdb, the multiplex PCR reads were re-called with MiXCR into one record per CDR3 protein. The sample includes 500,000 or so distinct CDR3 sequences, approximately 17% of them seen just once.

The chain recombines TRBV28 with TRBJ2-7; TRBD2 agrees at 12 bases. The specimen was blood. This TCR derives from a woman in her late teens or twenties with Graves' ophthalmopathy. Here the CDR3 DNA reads TGTGCCAGCAGTTTATCTCGGACTAGCGGGATCTACGAGCAGTACTTC. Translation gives CASSLSRTSGIYEQYF.